The 21 T cell receptor beta chains below come from one sample, sequenced in a study of T cells in Graves' hyperthyroidism and ophthalmopathy. The source material, RNA transcripts, was used to amplify TCR beta CDR3 regions. First-round RT-PCR of the TCR CDR3 relied on the HTBI primer set. TCRdb re-called the multiplex PCR reads through MiXCR, storing one row per CDR3 protein. The table has a few hundred thousand distinct CDR3 sequences, 13% to 15% seen once. The sample was blood. These receptor sequences come from a woman aged 50 to 60 with Graves' hyperthyroidism that later progressed to Graves' ophthalmopathy.

This clonotype was seen at least ten times. The chain couples TRBV28 to TRBJ1-2; D is perhaps TRBD1 (6 bases). The CDR3 is 16 residues long. Per germline, CDR1 MDHEN and CDR2 SYDVKM. Trimming took off 7 bases at V and 4 bases at J, with 22 bases between the two ends. The CDR3 loop reads CASKWAGDRLGYGYTF. CDR3 coding DNA: TGTGCCAGCAAATGGGCAGGGGATAGGTTGGGCTATGGCTACACCTTC.

This clonotype occurred a few times. The rearrangement joins TRBV6-2 or TRBV6-3 to TRBJ2-1; the D gene is possibly TRBD2 (5 bases). V gave up 2 bases and J gave up 2 bases, with 10 bases separating them. This CDR3 has 15 residues. Germline CDR1 and CDR2: MNHEY and SVGEGT. In DNA, the CDR3 is TGTGCCAGCAGTTACCGGGGAACCGCCTACAATGAGCAGTTCTTC. It yields the protein CASSYRGTAYNEQFF.

Many counts were recorded for this clonotype. The chain uses TRBV27 and TRBJ2-7, with D unresolved. Germline V gene lookup returns CDR1 MNHEY and CDR2 SMNVEV (reference sequence). Trimming pared 5 bases from V and 5 bases from J, leaving 16 bases between. The CDR3 sequence is 14 residues long. In nucleotides, the CDR3 is TGTGCCAGCAGTCTGCTGACGGCCTCGAACGAGCAGTACTTC. Translating gives CASSLLTASNEQYF.

The chain carries TRBV11-3 and TRBJ1-1, with no clear D. CDR1 and CDR2 from the germline V gene are SGHNT and YENEEA. V lost 1 base and J lost 2, with 11 bases in between. The CDR3 length is 15 residues. The CDR3 DNA sequence: TGTGCCAGCAGCTTAGTAATATTGGGAAACACTGAAGCTTTCTTT. It is translated as CASSLVILGNTEAFF. Based on the CDR3 plus reference TRBV11-3 and TRBJ1-1, the full variable domain is EAGVVQSPRYKIIEKKQPVAFWCNPISGHNTLYWYLQNLGQGPELLIRYENEEAVDDSQLPKDRFSAERLKGVDSTLKIQPAELGDSAVYLCASSLVILGNTEAFFGQGTRLTVV.

V usage is TRBV7-8 and J usage is TRBJ1-2, with a tentative D call TRBD1 (5 bases). Germline V gene sequence: CDR1 SGHVS, CDR2 FQNEAQ. This CDR3 is built from 16 residues. Deletions cut 1 base from V and 3 bases from J, with 15 bases between. The CDR3 DNA follows: TGTGCCAGCAGCTTAGTTAGACAGACTCAGTACTATGGCTACACCTTC. It specifies CASSLVRQTQYYGYTF.

There are a few counts of this clonotype. The rearrangement joins TRBV15 to TRBJ2-5, with D uncertain. Germline-derived CDR1 and CDR2 are LNHNV and YYDKDF (reference sequence). This CDR3 has 14 amino acids. The V and J ends lost 0 bases and 1 base respectively, with 6 bases between them. The CDR3 sequence: CATSRDQTQETQYF. The DNA of the CDR3 is TGTGCCACCAGCAGAGATCAGACCCAAGAGACCCAGTACTTC.

The J gene is TRBJ2-1, the V gene TRBV3-1; no definite D call. V lost 4 bases, J lost 6 bases, and 19 bases lay in between. Looked up from germline, CDR1 is LGHDT and CDR2 is YNNKEL (reference sequence). This CDR3 region has 16 residues. CDR3 amino acids: CASSLNPILLGNEQFF. CDR3 nucleotide sequence: TGTGCCAGCAGCCTAAACCCCATCCTCCTAGGCAATGAGCAGTTCTTC.

The J gene is TRBJ1-1, the V gene TRBV27; D is unclear. Trimming left V 3 bases short and J 4 bases short, with 15 bases between. Germline CDR1 MNHEY, CDR2 SMNVEV (reference sequence). The CDR3 sequence is 15 residues long. CDR3 sequence (DNA): TGTGCCAGCAGTTTCGCCCAAGACATCTCCACTGAAGCTTTCTTT. Translating gives CASSFAQDISTEAFF.

This clonotype was observed a few times. The V gene is TRBV4-1, the J gene TRBJ1-5; D is perhaps TRBD1 (5 bases). V lost 0 bases and J 6 bases, leaving 6 bases between the germline ends. There are 13 residues in the CDR3. Germline V lookup: CDR1 MGHRA, CDR2 YSYEKL. For the CDR3, the DNA is TGCGCCAGCAGCCAAGAGGGGGTTCAGCCCCAGCATTTT. This encodes CASSQEGVQPQHF.

The chain couples TRBV3-1 to TRBJ1-2; D is unresolved. This CDR3 comprises 14 residues. Germline CDR1 is LGHDT and CDR2 is YNNKEL (reference sequence). The V end lost 1 base, the J end lost 4 bases, and 10 bases lay between the germline ends. The CDR3, as DNA: TGTGCCAGCAGCCAAGCGGAGGGTCTCTATGGCTACACCTTC. Encoded protein: CASSQAEGLYGYTF.

This clonotype was detected many times. The chain uses TRBV5-1 and TRBJ1-1; 8 nucleotides align to TRBD1. The CDR3 has 14 amino acids. Germline values: CDR1 SGHRS, CDR2 YFSETQ. The V segment lost 5 bases and the J segment 5 bases; nucleotides outside the gene matches: 8. The CDR3 loop reads CASSQGQGWTEAFF. DNA for the CDR3: TGCGCCAGCAGTCAAGGACAGGGTTGGACTGAAGCTTTCTTT. The full variable domain, with the rest looked up from reference TRBV5-1 and TRBJ1-1, is KAGVTQTPRYLIKTRGQQVTLSCSPISGHRSVSWYQQTPGQGLQFLFEYFSETQRNKGNFPGRFSGRQFSNSRSEMNVSTLELGDSALYLCASSQGQGWTEAFFGQGTRLTVV.

With regard to this clonotype: A read error may be the cause here, since a much bigger clone is one base away. V usage is TRBV20-1 and J usage is TRBJ2-5, with 14 positions matching TRBD2. The CDR3 runs 15 residues. The germline gives CDR1 DFQATT, CDR2 SNEGSKA (reference sequence). The CDR3 sequence is CSARGLAGVTETQCF. CDR3 DNA: TGCAGTGCTAGGGGACTAGCGGGAGTCACAGAGACCCAGTGCTTC.

This chain links TRBV20-1 with TRBJ1-1, with D possibly being TRBD1 (5 bases). The length of the CDR3 is 16 residues. Trimming shortened V by 0 bases and J by 1 base, and 15 bases separated the two germline ends. Germline V CDR1 and CDR2: DFQATT, SNEGSKA (reference sequence). The CDR3 reads CSARDGGAPRNTEAFF. The CDR3 DNA reads TGCAGTGCTAGAGATGGCGGGGCCCCCCGGAACACTGAAGCTTTCTTT.

At least ten counts were recorded for this clonotype. V usage is TRBV6-1 and J usage is TRBJ2-1; a weak D match, TRBD1 (6 bases). The germline V gene encodes CDR1 MNHNS and CDR2 SASEGT. The CDR3 runs to 14 residues. Trimming stripped 8 bases from V and 2 bases from J, with 13 bases between. The CDR3 is CASLTGTPYNEQFF. CDR3 sequence (DNA): TGTGCCAGCCTTACCGGGACACCCTACAATGAGCAGTTCTTC.

This rearrangement joins TRBV10-3 to TRBJ1-3, with 9 bases fitting TRBD1. Germline V gene data show CDR1 as ENHRY and CDR2 as SYGVKD. The CDR3 has 14 residues. V lost 4 bases and J lost 3; bases outside the gene matches: 1. The CDR3 here is CAISGQGDGNTIYF. The CDR3 DNA reads TGTGCCATCAGTGGACAGGGGGATGGAAACACCATATATTTT.

This clonotype was detected a few times. The CDR3 here is CASSRPGQGIEKLFF. CDR3 DNA: TGTGCCAGCTCACGTCCGGGACAGGGAATTGAAAAACTGTTTTTT. The gene calls are TRBV18 and TRBJ1-4; 9 bases match TRBD1. The CDR3 runs 15 residues. Germline CDR1 reads KGHSH; CDR2 reads LQKENI. V lost 4 bases and J lost 7; bases outside the gene matches: 7.

The table lists this clonotype with many counts. The gene calls are TRBV12-3 or TRBV12-4 and TRBJ2-7; tentatively, D is TRBD1 (5 bases). This CDR3 has 12 residues. V shed 8 bases and J shed 2 bases, with 10 bases lying between them. CDR3 sequence (DNA): TGTGCCAGCGGGGCTTCCCCCTACGAGCAGTACTTC. It specifies CASGASPYEQYF.

This clonotype was picked up many times. This sequence joins TRBV3-1 and TRBJ2-2, with 8 positions matching TRBD2. V was pared by 6 bases and J by 3 bases, with 18 bases of the junction left unmatched. In germline, CDR1 is LGHDT, CDR2 YNNKEL (reference sequence). There are 19 residues in the CDR3. The CDR3 DNA is TGTGCCAGCAGAATTCTCCTCGGGGCGGGAGGATCGGACACCGGGGAGCTGTTTTTT. This gives the protein CASRILLGAGGSDTGELFF.

This sequence joins TRBV20-1 and TRBJ2-7; TRBD2 aligns across 8 bases. The germline CDR1 and CDR2 sequences are DFQATT and SNEGSKA (reference sequence). The trim removed 1 base at V and 5 bases at J, leaving 7 bases unmatched. This CDR3 region has 14 residues. The CDR3 reads CSARAPGGPHEQYF. The CDR3 DNA follows: TGCAGTGCTAGAGCACCGGGAGGGCCCCACGAGCAGTACTTC.

This clonotype was detected many times. V gene TRBV27 combines with J gene TRBJ1-2; D possibly corresponds to TRBD1 (5 bases). CDR3 size: 13 residues. V lost 5 bases and J lost 8, with 15 bases in between. Germline assignment: CDR1 MNHEY and CDR2 SMNVEV (reference sequence). The CDR3 loop reads CASSPYLGVGYTF. The CDR3 DNA is TGTGCCAGCAGTCCCTATTTAGGGGTCGGCTACACCTTC.

The table lists this clonotype with many counts. The chain carries TRBV6-5 and TRBJ1-6; D is perhaps TRBD1 (5 bases). V was pared by 1 base and J by 11 bases, with 6 bases between. CDR1 and CDR2 (germline): MNHEY, SVGAGI. The CDR3 extends over 12 amino acids. CDR3 bases: TGTGCCAGCAGTTACTTGGGGGCACCCCTCCACTTT. It codes for CASSYLGAPLHF.